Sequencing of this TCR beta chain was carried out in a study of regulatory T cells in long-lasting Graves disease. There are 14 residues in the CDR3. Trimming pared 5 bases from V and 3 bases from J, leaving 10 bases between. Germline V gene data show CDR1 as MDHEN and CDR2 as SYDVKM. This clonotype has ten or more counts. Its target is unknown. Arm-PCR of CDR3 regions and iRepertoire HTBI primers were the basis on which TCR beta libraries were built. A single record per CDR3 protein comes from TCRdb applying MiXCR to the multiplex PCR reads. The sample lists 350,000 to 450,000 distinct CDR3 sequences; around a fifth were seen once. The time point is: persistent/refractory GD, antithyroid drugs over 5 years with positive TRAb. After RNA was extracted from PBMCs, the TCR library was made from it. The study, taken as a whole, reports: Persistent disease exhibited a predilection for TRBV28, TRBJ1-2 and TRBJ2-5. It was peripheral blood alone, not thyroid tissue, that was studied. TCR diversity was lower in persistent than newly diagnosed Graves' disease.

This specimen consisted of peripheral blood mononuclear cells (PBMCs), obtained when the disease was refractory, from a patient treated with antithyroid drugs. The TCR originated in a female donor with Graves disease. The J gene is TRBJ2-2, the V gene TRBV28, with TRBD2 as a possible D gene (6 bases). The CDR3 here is CASSAPSDTGELFF. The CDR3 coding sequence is TGTGCCAGCAGTGCACCTAGCGACACCGGGGAGCTGTTTTTT.